This T cell receptor (beta chain) was observed in a study of Tregs in tolerant kidney transplant recipients. Unstimulated Tregs (CD4+CD25+CD127-) and CD4+CD25- non-Tregs were sorted from PBMCs. The CDR3 runs 13 residues. Germline trimming cut 6 bases from V and 2 bases from J; bases unmatched to any gene: 4. In germline, CDR1 is WSHSY, CDR2 SAAADI. Sequenced by immunoSEQ multiplex PCR; TCRdb stores in-frame clones only, minus some. The data contain approximately 98,000 clones, around 91% of them singletons. About this clone itself: Its target is not known.

The study's findings and limits: Tolerant patients' donor-specific Tregs expanded beyond overall Tregs, suggesting antigen-driven growth.

The rearrangement uses TRBV10-2 and TRBJ2-7; TRBD1 matches 7 bases. Specimen: CD4+ T cells from blood, collected before the transplant. This TCR came from a human donor who received a combined kidney and bone marrow transplant. The CDR3 region has the DNA TGCGCCAGCAGCCTCCAGGGGGCCTACGAGCAGTACTTC. Translating gives CASSLQGAYEQYF.